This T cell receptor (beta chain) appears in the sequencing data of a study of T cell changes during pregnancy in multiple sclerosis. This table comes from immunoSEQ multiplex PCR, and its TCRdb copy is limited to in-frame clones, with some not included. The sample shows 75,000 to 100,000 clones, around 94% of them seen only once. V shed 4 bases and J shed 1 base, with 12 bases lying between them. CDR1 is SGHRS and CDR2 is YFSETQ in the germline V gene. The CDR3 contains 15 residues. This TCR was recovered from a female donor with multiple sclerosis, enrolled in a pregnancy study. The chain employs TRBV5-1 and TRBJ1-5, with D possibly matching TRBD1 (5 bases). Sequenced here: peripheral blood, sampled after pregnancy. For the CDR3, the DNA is TGCGCCAGCAGCCCGTGGGGCCAGAGCAATCAGCCCCAGCATTTT. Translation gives CASSPWGQSNQPQHF.